These 18 T cell receptor beta chains came from one sample sequenced in a study of T-cell memory formation after mild COVID-19. TCRdb re-called the 5' RACE reads with MiXCR, one entry per CDR3 protein. The sample lists about 400,000 distinct CDR3 sequences; about a sixth were seen once. Sequencing was carried out using PBMCs or a T cell subset sorted from them (not recorded which). The receptors come from a man aged 18-30 years who had mild COVID-19 (a few samples of this study predate the infection). Cell type and time point are not known.

The CDR3 DNA reads as TGTGCCAGCTCACCGGACAACTCTGGAAACACCATATATTTT. As protein: CASSPDNSGNTIYF. The chain employs TRBV18 and TRBJ1-3, with D tentatively TRBD1 (5 bases). V was pared by 3 bases and J by 0 bases, with 6 bases between. Germline V gives CDR1 KGHSH, CDR2 LQKENI. The CDR3 covers 14 residues.

The V call is TRBV2, the J call TRBJ1-3; TRBD1 is a possible D gene (5 bases). Looked up from germline, CDR1 is SNHLY and CDR2 is FYNNEI. Trimming pared 2 bases from V and 4 bases from J, leaving 9 bases between. The CDR3 loop spans 14 amino acids. As DNA, the CDR3 is TGTGCCAGCAGTGAACCGGGGCTAGGAAACACCATATATTTT. This gives the protein CASSEPGLGNTIYF.

This clonotype was counted between two and nine times. The CDR3 nucleotides read TGTGCCAGCAGTTTTAACGGGGTCGGCGAGCAGTACGTC. As protein: CASSFNGVGEQYV. The chain carries TRBV12-3 or TRBV12-4 and TRBJ2-7; D might be TRBD2 (5 bases). The CDR3 spans 13 residues. Trimming removed 3 bases from V and 6 bases from J, with 12 bases in between.

In this sample, this clonotype turned up a few times. The chain links TRBV20-1 to TRBJ1-1; D unclear. Germline V lookup: CDR1 DFQATT, CDR2 SNEGSKA (reference sequence). This CDR3 region has 12 residues. Trimming stripped 4 bases from V and 0 bases from J, with 6 bases between. The CDR3 loop is CSATSLNTEAFF. The CDR3 coding sequence is TGCAGTGCTACCAGCTTGAACACTGAAGCTTTCTTT.

This clonotype was detected only a few times. V usage is TRBV5-1 and J usage is TRBJ2-1, with 7 bases lining up with TRBD1. V was pared by 4 bases and J by 7 bases, with 14 bases of the junction left unmatched. The CDR3 extends over 16 amino acids. Germline loops: CDR1 SGHRS, CDR2 YFSETQ. CDR3 in amino acids: CASSHGQVLWGNEQFF. DNA for the CDR3: TGCGCCAGCAGCCACGGACAGGTTCTTTGGGGGAATGAGCAGTTCTTC.

The chain recombines TRBV7-6 with TRBJ2-2, with a possible D match to TRBD1 (6 bases). The CDR3 length is 15 residues. Germline loops: CDR1 SGHVS, CDR2 FNYEAQ. V was shortened by 2 bases and J by 0 bases, with 7 bases between the two germline ends. The CDR3: CASSLRQANTGELFF. In DNA form, the CDR3 reads TGTGCCAGCAGCTTAAGACAGGCGAACACCGGGGAGCTGTTTTTT.

The V and J genes are TRBV19 and TRBJ2-1, with 8 bases fitting TRBD2. Germline CDR1 LNHDA, CDR2 SQIVND (reference sequence). V dropped 3 bases and J dropped 4; count of bases not matched to a gene: 2. The CDR3 is 14 amino acids. The CDR3 bases are TGTGCCAGTAGTATGGGCGGGGGGTACAATGAGCAGTTCTTC. It encodes CASSMGGGYNEQFF.

This sequence joins TRBV6-5 and TRBJ1-6; D is possibly TRBD1 (5 bases). The V end lost 0 bases, the J end lost 9 bases, and 9 bases lay between the germline ends. This CDR3 spans 14 amino acids. The germline CDR1 and CDR2 sequences are MNHEY and SVGAGI. The CDR3 reads CASSYSRRGSPLHF. The CDR3 DNA sequence: TGTGCCAGCAGTTACTCCCGGAGGGGTTCACCCCTCCACTTT.

This clonotype was observed a few times. The chain uses TRBV7-2 and TRBJ2-3, with 8 bases identical to TRBD1. The CDR3 has 13 residues. Germline lookup yields CDR1 SGHTA and CDR2 FQGNSA. The J segment lost 12 bases and the V segment lost 3 bases, leaving 8 bases of the junction unmatched. The CDR3 sequence is CASSFPDRGGQYF. Written as DNA, the CDR3 is TGTGCCAGCAGCTTCCCCGACAGGGGAGGACAGTATTTT.

This clonotype was picked up a small number of times. The CDR3 protein is CASSLGDPRNTIYF. The CDR3 DNA is TGCGCCAGCAGCTTGGGGGACCCTCGAAACACCATATATTTT. V and J are TRBV5-1 and TRBJ1-3; tentative D call: TRBD1 (5 bases). Looked up from germline, CDR1 is SGHRS and CDR2 is YFSETQ. The ends were cut back, 0 bases at V and 5 bases at J, with 9 bases in the middle. The CDR3 covers 14 residues.

V is TRBV6-2 or TRBV6-3 and J is TRBJ2-7; no firm D call. Germline CDR1 reads MNHEY; CDR2 reads SVGEGT. The CDR3 is 11 residues long. Trimming took 7 bases from V and 4 from J, leaving 8 bases between them. The CDR3 DNA follows: TGTGCCAGCACCCACGGGTACGAGCAGTACGTC. Protein: CASTHGYEQYV.

This clonotype was recorded only once. The J gene is TRBJ2-7, the V gene TRBV28; TRBD1 aligns across 7 bases. Germline trimming cut 5 bases from V and 5 bases from J; bases unmatched to any gene: 6. CDR3 size: 13 residues. The germline gives CDR1 MDHEN, CDR2 SYDVKM. CDR3 nucleotides: TGTGCCAGCAGTCCGTACAGGGGAAACGAGCAGTACGTC. Its protein is CASSPYRGNEQYV.

The V gene is TRBV7-8, the J gene TRBJ1-6, with 8 bases lining up with TRBD1. The V segment lost 5 bases and the J segment 8 bases; nucleotides outside the gene matches: 2. Per the germline V gene, CDR1 is SGHVS and CDR2 is FQNEAQ. This CDR3 contains 13 residues. The CDR3 coding sequence is TGTGCCAGCAGCCCGGACAGGGATTCACCCCTCCACTTT. Protein: CASSPDRDSPLHF.

This clonotype was observed at least ten times. The chain carries TRBV5-1 and TRBJ2-5; maybe TRBD2 (5 bases). The CDR3 consists of 13 residues. In germline, CDR1 is SGHRS, CDR2 YFSETQ. V lost 3 bases to trimming and J lost 5 bases, with 11 bases between them. DNA for the CDR3: TGCGCCAGCAGCTGGGAGATGAGGGAGACCCAGTACTTC. Protein: CASSWEMRETQYF.

There are a few counts of this clonotype. This sequence joins TRBV15 and TRBJ2-1, with TRBD1 identical over 9 bases. J was trimmed by 1 base and V by 3 bases; bases with no gene match: 4. This CDR3 contains 16 residues. The germline V gene has CDR1 LNHNV and CDR2 YYDKDF (reference sequence). CDR3 in amino acids: CATSSRTGVSYNEQFF. The CDR3 nucleotides are TGTGCCACCAGCAGTAGGACAGGGGTGTCCTACAATGAGCAGTTCTTC. The complete variable domain, with remaining parts taken from reference TRBV15 and TRBJ2-1, reads DAMVIQNPRYQVTQFGKPVTLSCSQTLNHNVMYWYQQKSSQAPKLLFHYYDKDFNNEADTPDNFQSRRPNTSFCFLDIRSPGLGDTAMYLCATSSRTGVSYNEQFFGPGTRLTVL.

The chain carries TRBV2 and TRBJ2-1; the match to TRBD1 covers 8 bases. The length of the CDR3 is 15 residues. Germline V lookup: CDR1 SNHLY, CDR2 FYNNEI. With 6 bases clipped from V and 5 bases from J, the junction kept 9 bases outside the gene matches. The CDR3 region is CASRPRDRSHNEQFF. Written as DNA, the CDR3 is TGTGCCAGCAGGCCCCGGGACAGGAGCCACAATGAGCAGTTCTTC.

The chain employs TRBV7-2 and TRBJ1-1; D not resolved. V was pared by 3 bases and J by 3 bases, with 17 bases between. Germline lookup yields CDR1 SGHTA and CDR2 FQGNSA. The CDR3 covers 16 residues. In DNA form, the CDR3 reads TGTGCCAGCAGCTTTAGTATAGTAGGTGCGTACACTGAAGCTTTCTTT. Residues: CASSFSIVGAYTEAFF.

The rearrangement joins TRBV10-3 to TRBJ2-3; TRBD2 aligns across 7 bases. With 3 bases clipped from V and 2 bases from J, the junction kept 8 bases outside the gene matches. Germline lookup yields CDR1 ENHRY and CDR2 SYGVKD. This CDR3 spans 16 amino acids. CDR3 loop: CAISDRSGDFTDTQYF. The CDR3 DNA sequence: TGTGCCATCAGTGATAGAAGCGGGGACTTCACAGATACGCAGTATTTT.